Described below is a single T cell receptor beta chain sequence and its context. In blood CD8+ and CD4+ T cells, TCR beta underwent sequencing. The study used treatment-naive patients who had stable or active relapsing-remitting disease as multiple sclerosis controls. RNA, at about 0.45 to 1 ug, was reverse transcribed with random hexamers. Amplification of TCR beta CDR3 by immunoSEQ multiplex PCR spanned 54 Vbeta and 13 Jbeta. Using its own MiXCR run on the immunoSEQ multiplex PCR reads, TCRdb lists one record per CDR3 protein. Among some 450,000 distinct CDR3 sequences listed, 75% to 90% were seen once. Germline V gene lookup returns CDR1 SGHVS and CDR2 FNYEAQ. The CDR3 contains 15 residues. V dropped 5 bases and J dropped 0 bases, with 13 bases sitting between them. This entry belongs to a study of CD8 T cells in Susac syndrome.

Sequencing was done on a sample of CD8+ T cells from PBMCs. The V gene is TRBV7-6, the J gene TRBJ1-1; D unclear. The clonotype comes from a human donor with multiple sclerosis. The CDR3 bases are TGTGCCAGCAGCCCGATGACCGGGATGAACACTGAAGCTTTCTTT. Its translation is CASSPMTGMNTEAFF.